This TCR beta chain was retrieved from a study of control samples from healthy donors and cancer patients. Assay: immunoSEQ multiplex PCR; the TCRdb copy retains only in-frame clones and omits some. The table shows 150,000 to 200,000 clones, with roughly 89% occurring only once. The CDR3 spans 13 residues. Looked up from germline, CDR1 is ENHRY and CDR2 is SYGVKD. V lost 7 bases and J lost 5, with 14 bases in between. The sample was blood. This TCR derives from a woman aged 25 to 39 in good health. The chain links TRBV10-3 to TRBJ1-1; the D gene is possibly TRBD1 (5 bases). CDR3 sequence: CAITGTEGTEAFF. The CDR3 DNA reads TGTGCCATCACCGGGACGGAGGGGACTGAAGCTTTCTTT.